A few counts support the clone carrying this TCR beta chain. Its specificity is not known. The entry originates in a study of glioma-infiltrating T cells. General observations from the study: Tissue and blood shared very few CDR3 sequences. Above-expected tissue-blood divergence occurred in all gliomas, most in low-grade ones.

The germline V gene has CDR1 MNHNS and CDR2 SASEGT. The CDR3 runs 15 residues. V dropped 7 bases and J dropped 2 bases, with 14 bases sitting between them. The iRepertoire nested amplicon-rescue multiplex PCR amplified TCR alpha and beta CDR3s from RNA. For one-step reverse transcription and amplification, about 85-400 ng of tissue mRNA or PBMC total RNA was used. TCRdb re-derived calls from the multiplex PCR reads in MiXCR, one entry per CDR3 protein. The sample shows under 150,000 distinct CDR3 sequences, around 23% of them seen only once. The sequence came from a human donor with low-grade glioma or glioblastoma, undergoing nonglioma brain surgery, or in good health (not recorded which). The chain links TRBV6-1 to TRBJ2-2; D tentatively reads TRBD1 or TRBD2 (6 bases each). The specimen sequenced was glioma tissue, nonneoplastic brain tissue, or PBMCs (not recorded which). CDR3 nucleotides: TGTGCCAGCAAGGGTCCGGGGGCCAACACCGGGGAGCTGTTTTTT. It codes for CASKGPGANTGELFF.